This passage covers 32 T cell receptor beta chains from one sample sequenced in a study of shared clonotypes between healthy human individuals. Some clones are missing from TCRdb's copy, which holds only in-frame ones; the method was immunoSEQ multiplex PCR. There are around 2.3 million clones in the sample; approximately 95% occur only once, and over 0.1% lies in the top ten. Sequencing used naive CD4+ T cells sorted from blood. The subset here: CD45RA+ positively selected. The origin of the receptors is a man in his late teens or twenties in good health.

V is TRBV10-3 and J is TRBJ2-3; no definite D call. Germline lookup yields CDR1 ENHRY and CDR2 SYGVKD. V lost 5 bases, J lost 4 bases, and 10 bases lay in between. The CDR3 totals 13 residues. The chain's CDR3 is CAISSDGPDTQYF. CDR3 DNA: TGTGCCATCAGTTCCGACGGGCCAGATACGCAGTATTTT.

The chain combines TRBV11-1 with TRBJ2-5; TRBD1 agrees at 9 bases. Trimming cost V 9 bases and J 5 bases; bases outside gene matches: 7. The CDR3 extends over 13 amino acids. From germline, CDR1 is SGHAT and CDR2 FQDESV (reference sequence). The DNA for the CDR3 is TGTGCCAGTAAACAGGGGGCCGGCGAGACCCAGTACTTC. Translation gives CASKQGAGETQYF.

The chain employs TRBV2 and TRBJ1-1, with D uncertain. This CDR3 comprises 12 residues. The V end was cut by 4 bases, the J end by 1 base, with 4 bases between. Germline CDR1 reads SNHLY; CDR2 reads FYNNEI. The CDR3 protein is CASSAQNTEAFF. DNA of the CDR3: TGTGCCAGCAGTGCGCAGAACACTGAAGCTTTCTTT.

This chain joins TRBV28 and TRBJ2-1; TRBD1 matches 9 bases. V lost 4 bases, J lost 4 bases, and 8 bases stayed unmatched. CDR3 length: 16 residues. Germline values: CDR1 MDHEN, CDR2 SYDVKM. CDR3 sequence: CASSSPGQGMYNEQFF. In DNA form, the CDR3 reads TGTGCCAGCAGTTCCCCGGGACAGGGAATGTACAATGAGCAGTTCTTC.

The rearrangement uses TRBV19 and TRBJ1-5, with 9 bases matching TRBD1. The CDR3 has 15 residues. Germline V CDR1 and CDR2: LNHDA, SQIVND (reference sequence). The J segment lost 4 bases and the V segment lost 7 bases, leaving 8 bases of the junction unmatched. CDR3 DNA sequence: TGTGCCAGTACCGGAACAGGGGGCGGGAATCAGCCCCAGCATTTT. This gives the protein CASTGTGGGNQPQHF.

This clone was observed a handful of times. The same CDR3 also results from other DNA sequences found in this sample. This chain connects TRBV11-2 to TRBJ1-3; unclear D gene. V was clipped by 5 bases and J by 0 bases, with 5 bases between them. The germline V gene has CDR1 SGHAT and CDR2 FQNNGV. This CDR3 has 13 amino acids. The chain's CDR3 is CASSPSSGNTIYF. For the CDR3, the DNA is TGTGCCAGCAGCCCGAGCTCTGGAAACACCATATATTTT.

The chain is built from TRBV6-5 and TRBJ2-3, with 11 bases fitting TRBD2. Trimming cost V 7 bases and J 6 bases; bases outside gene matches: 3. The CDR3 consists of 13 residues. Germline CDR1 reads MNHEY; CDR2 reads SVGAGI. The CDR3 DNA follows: TGTGCCAGCATGATAGCGGGAGGGGATACGCAGTATTTT. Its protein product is CASMIAGGDTQYF.

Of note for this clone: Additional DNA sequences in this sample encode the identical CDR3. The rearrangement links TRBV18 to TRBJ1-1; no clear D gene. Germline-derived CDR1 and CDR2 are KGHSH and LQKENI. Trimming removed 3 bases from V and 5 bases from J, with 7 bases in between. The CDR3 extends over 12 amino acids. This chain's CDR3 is CASSPSTTEAFF. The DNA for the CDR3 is TGTGCCAGCTCACCCAGCACAACTGAAGCTTTCTTT.

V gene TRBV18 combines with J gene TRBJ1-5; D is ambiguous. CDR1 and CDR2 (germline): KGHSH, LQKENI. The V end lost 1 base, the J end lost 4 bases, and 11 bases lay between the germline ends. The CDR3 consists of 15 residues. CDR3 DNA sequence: TGTGCCAGCTCACCACGGGATATGGGAAATCAGCCCCAGCATTTT. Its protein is CASSPRDMGNQPQHF.

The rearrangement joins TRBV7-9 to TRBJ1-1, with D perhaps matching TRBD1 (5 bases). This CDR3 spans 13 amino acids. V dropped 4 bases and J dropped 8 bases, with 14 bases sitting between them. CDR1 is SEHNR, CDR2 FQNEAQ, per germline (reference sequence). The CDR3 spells CASSSPTGTEAFF. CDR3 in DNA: TGTGCCAGCAGCTCCCCGACCGGGACGGAAGCTTTCTTT.

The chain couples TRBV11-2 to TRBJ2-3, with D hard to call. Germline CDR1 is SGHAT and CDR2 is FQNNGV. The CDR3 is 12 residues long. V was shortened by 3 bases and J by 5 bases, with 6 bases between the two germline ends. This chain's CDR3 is CASSFAGDTQYF. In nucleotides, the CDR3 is TGTGCCAGCAGCTTTGCCGGAGATACGCAGTATTTT.

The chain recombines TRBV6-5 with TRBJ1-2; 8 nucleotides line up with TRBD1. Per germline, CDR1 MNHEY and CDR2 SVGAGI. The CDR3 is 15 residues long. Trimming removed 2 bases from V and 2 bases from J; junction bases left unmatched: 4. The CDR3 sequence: CASSYVRGRNYGYTF. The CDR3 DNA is TGTGCCAGCAGTTACGTCAGGGGGCGAAACTATGGCTACACCTTC.

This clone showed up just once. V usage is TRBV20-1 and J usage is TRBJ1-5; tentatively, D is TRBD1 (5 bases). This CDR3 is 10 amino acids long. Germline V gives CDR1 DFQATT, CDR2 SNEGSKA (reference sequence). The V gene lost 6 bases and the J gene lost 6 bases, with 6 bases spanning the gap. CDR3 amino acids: CSAGGQPQHF. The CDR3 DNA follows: TGCAGTGCCGGGGGTCAGCCCCAGCATTTT.

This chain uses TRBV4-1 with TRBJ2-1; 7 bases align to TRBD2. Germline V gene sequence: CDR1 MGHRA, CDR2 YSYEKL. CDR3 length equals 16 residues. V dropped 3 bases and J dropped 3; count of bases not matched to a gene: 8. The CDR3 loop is CASSQETSLVYNEQFF. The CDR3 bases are TGCGCCAGCAGCCAGGAGACTAGCCTGGTCTACAATGAGCAGTTCTTC.

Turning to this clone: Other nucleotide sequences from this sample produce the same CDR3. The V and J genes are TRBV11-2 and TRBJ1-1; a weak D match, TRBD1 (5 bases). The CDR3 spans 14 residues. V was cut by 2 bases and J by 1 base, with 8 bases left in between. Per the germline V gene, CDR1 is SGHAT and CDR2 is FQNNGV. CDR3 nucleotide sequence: TGTGCCAGCAGCTTACAGGGTGCGAACACTGAAGCTTTCTTT. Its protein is CASSLQGANTEAFF.

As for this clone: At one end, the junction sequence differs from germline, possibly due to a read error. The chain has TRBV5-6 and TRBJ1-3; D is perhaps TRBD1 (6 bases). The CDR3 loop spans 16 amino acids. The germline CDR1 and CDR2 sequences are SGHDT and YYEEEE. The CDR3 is CASSLVVGGGRNTIYF. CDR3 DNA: TGTGCCAGCAGTTTGGTGGTAGGGGGAGGAAGAAACACCATATATTTT.

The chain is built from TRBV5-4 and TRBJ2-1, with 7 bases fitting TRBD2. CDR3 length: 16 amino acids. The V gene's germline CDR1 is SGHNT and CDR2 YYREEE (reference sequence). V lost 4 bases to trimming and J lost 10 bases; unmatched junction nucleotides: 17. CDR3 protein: CASSPQGTAGEPEQFF. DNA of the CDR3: TGTGCCAGCAGCCCGCAAGGCACGGCGGGAGAACCCGAGCAGTTCTTC.

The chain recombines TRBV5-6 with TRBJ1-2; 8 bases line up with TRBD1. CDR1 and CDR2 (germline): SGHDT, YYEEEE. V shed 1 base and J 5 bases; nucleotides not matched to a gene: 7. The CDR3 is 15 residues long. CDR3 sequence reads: CASSLLAGGAYGYTF. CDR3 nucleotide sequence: TGTGCCAGCAGCTTGCTGGCAGGGGGCGCATATGGCTACACCTTC.

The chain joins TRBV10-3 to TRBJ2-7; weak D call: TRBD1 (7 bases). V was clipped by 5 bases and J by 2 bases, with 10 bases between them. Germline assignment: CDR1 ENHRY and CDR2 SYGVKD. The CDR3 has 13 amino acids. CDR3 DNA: TGTGCCATCAGTCCAGGGGGGCCCTACGAGCAGTACTTC. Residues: CAISPGGPYEQYF.

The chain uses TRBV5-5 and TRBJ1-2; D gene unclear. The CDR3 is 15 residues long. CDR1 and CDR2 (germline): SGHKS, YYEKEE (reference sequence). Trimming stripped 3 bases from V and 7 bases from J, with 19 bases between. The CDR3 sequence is CASSSLSGGRGGYTF. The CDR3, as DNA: TGTGCCAGCAGCTCCCTTTCAGGAGGTCGAGGTGGCTACACCTTC. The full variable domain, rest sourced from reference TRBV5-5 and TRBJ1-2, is DAGVTQSPTHLIKTRGQQVTLRCSPISGHKSVSWYQQVLGQGPQFIFQYYEKEERGRGNFPDRFSARQFPNYSSELNVNALLLGDSALYLCASSSLSGGRGGYTFGSGTRLTVV.

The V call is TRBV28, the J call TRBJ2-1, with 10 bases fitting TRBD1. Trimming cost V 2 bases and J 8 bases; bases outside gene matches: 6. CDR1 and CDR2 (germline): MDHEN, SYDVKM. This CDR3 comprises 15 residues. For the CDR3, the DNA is TGTGCCAGCAGTTTACAGGGACAGGGGTATTATGAGCAGTTCTTC. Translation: CASSLQGQGYYEQFF.

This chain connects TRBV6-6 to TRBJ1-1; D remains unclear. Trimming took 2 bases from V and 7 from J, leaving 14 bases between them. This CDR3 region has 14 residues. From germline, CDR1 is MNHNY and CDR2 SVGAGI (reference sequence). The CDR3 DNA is TGTGCCAGCAGTTACGGGAAGGGAACCTATGAAGCTTTCTTT. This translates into CASSYGKGTYEAFF.

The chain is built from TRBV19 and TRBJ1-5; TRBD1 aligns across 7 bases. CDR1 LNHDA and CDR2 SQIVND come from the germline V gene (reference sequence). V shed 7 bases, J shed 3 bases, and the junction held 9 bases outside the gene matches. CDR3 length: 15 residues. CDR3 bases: TGTGCCAGTAACCCGGGACAGTTGAACAATCAGCCCCAGCATTTT. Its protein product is CASNPGQLNNQPQHF.

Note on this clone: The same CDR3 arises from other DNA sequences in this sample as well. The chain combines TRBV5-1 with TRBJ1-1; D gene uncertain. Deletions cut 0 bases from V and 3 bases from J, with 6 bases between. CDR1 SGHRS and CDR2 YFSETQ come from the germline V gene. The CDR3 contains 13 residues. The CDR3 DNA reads TGCGCCAGCAGCTTGGGGGCCCACACTGAAGCTTTCTTT. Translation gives CASSLGAHTEAFF. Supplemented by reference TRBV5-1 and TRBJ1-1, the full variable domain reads KAGVTQTPRYLIKTRGQQVTLSCSPISGHRSVSWYQQTPGQGLQFLFEYFSETQRNKGNFPGRFSGRQFSNSRSEMNVSTLELGDSALYLCASSLGAHTEAFFGQGTRLTVV.

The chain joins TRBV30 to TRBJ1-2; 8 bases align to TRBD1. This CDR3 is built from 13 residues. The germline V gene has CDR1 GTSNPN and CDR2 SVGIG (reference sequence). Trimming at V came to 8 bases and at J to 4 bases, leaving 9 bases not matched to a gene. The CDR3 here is CAISPDRVYGYTF. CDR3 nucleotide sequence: TGTGCCATCTCCCCGGACAGGGTCTATGGCTACACCTTC.

The CDR3 loop reads CAYQTGRSSNYGYTF. The CDR3 DNA sequence: TGTGCCTACCAGACAGGGAGGTCTTCCAACTATGGCTACACCTTC. This rearrangement joins TRBV30 to TRBJ1-2, with TRBD1 matching 7 bases. This CDR3 has 15 residues. V lost 7 bases and J lost 2; bases outside the gene matches: 13. In germline, CDR1 is GTSNPN, CDR2 SVGIG (reference sequence).

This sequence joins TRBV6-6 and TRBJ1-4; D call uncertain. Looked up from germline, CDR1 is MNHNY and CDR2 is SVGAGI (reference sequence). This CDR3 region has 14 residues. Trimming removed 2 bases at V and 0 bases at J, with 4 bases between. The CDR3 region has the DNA TGTGCCAGCAGTTACATAACAACTAATGAAAAACTGTTTTTT. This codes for CASSYITTNEKLFF.

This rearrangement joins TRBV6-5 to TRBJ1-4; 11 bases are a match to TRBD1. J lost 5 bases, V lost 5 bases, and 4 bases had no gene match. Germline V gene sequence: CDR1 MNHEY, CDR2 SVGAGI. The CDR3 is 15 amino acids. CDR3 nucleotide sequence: TGTGCCAGCAGTCTCCGGGACAGGGGGAATGAAAAACTGTTTTTT. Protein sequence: CASSLRDRGNEKLFF.

The CDR3 here is CASSPGEGESTDTQYF. The CDR3 DNA follows: TGTGCCAGTAGCCCTGGGGAGGGGGAAAGCACAGATACGCAGTATTTT. The chain uses TRBV19 and TRBJ2-3; a possible D gene is TRBD2 (7 bases). The CDR3 has 16 residues. CDR1 is LNHDA, CDR2 SQIVND, per germline (reference sequence). Trimming left V 6 bases short and J 0 bases short, with 16 bases between.

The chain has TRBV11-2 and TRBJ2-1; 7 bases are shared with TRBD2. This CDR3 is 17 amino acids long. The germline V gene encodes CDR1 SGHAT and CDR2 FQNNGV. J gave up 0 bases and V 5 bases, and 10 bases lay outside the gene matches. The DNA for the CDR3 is TGTGCCAGCAGCCAGGGATCTAGCGGTGGCTCCTACAATGAGCAGTTCTTC. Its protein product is CASSQGSSGGSYNEQFF.

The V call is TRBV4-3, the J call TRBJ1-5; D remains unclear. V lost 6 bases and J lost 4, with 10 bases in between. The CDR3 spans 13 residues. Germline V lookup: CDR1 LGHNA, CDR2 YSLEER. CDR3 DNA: TGCGCCAGCAGTCTCAGGCTAAATCAGCCCCAGCATTTT. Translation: CASSLRLNQPQHF.

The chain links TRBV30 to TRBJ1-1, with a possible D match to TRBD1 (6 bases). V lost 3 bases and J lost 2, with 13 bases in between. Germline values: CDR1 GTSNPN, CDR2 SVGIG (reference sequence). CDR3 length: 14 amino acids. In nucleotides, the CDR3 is TGTGCCTGGAGACCCCGGACAGTAAACACTGAAGCTTTCTTT. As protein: CAWRPRTVNTEAFF. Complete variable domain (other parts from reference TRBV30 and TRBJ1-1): SQTIHQWPATLVQPVGSPLSLECTVEGTSNPNLYWYRQAAGRGLQLLFYSVGIGQISSEVPQNLSASRPQDRQFILSSKKLLLSDSGFYLCAWRPRTVNTEAFFGQGTRLTVV.